One TCR beta chain is described in this entry. Its antigen remains unidentified. The sample is drawn from a study of cytomegalovirus exposure and HLA in healthy donors. Overall study: Earlier results showed roughly 120 million unique TCR beta sequences derived from approximately 170 million T cells. Roughly 89 million unique TCR sequences came from HLA-typed donors in an early release. Study-level results: According to reports, the classifier identified cytomegalovirus status with high specificity and sensitivity. In a later analysis, a genetic analysis reported fewer productive-TCR N-insertions in an Asian-associated ancestry cluster than the cohort average.

Germline V gene lookup returns CDR1 LNHNV and CDR2 YYDKDF (reference sequence). J was trimmed by 3 bases and V by 2 bases; bases with no gene match: 6. There are 15 residues in the CDR3. This PCR relied on a set of 60 Vbeta primers and 13 Jbeta primers. Measured with immunoSEQ multiplex PCR; TCRdb has only the in-frame clones, and not every one. In the table there are some 100,000 clones, roughly 82% of which are singletons. The sample was PBMCs. The chain recombines TRBV15 with TRBJ2-5; 7 bases match TRBD1. The clonotype comes from a woman aged 18 to 35 in good health and CMV-seronegative. DNA of the CDR3: TGTGCCACCAGCAGACTTGGACAGGCTGAAGAGACCCAGTACTTC. Protein sequence: CATSRLGQAEETQYF. Supplemented by reference TRBV15 and TRBJ2-5, the full variable domain reads DAMVIQNPRYQVTQFGKPVTLSCSQTLNHNVMYWYQQKSSQAPKLLFHYYDKDFNNEADTPDNFQSRRPNTSFCFLDIRSPGLGDTAMYLCATSRLGQAEETQYFGPGTRLLVL.